The clone carrying this T cell receptor beta chain came up once. Its antigen is not known. The sample belongs to a study of CD8 T cells in Susac syndrome. For the study at large: Clinical remission applied to fewer than ten sequenced Susac syndrome patients, and about 6 had active disease. There were Susac syndrome patients who were therapy-naive at blood draw, others on corticosteroids, and others on intravenous immunoglobulin alone.

Germline V lookup: CDR1 SGHRS, CDR2 YFSETQ. This CDR3 contains 18 residues. V shed 4 bases, J shed 0 bases, and the junction held 13 bases outside the gene matches. Findings and limits, study-wide: The study admitted that it had a relatively small number of individuals in its TCR sequencing and HLA analysis.

Random hexamers were used to reverse transcribe roughly 0.45 to 1 ug of RNA. From the immunoSEQ multiplex PCR reads, TCRdb called clonotypes with MiXCR, one entry per CDR3 protein. Of more than 80,000 distinct CDR3 sequences listed, roughly 94% are singletons. This TCR derives from a human donor with Susac syndrome. Sample: CD8+ T cells from PBMCs. The chain uses TRBV5-1 and TRBJ2-1; 7 nucleotides line up with TRBD1. CDR3 region: CASSPATGPFSSYNEQFF. DNA for the CDR3: TGCGCCAGCAGCCCAGCGACAGGGCCCTTTAGCTCCTACAATGAGCAGTTCTTC.